This T cell receptor beta chain was identified during a study of technical replicates of blood from several donors. Method: immunoSEQ multiplex PCR; TCRdb's copy keeps in-frame clones and lacks some. The sample shows 90,000 to 100,000 clones, approximately 95% of them seen only once. This TCR came from a human donor in good health. Sequencing was carried out using T cells isolated from PBMCs.

The CDR3 sequence: CASSPGLGYNEQFF. CDR3 coding DNA: TGTGCCAGCAGCCCGGGACTGGGCTACAATGAGCAGTTCTTC. This sequence joins TRBV11-1 and TRBJ2-1; D is perhaps TRBD2 (6 bases). This CDR3 comprises 14 residues. The germline gives CDR1 SGHAT, CDR2 FQDESV (reference sequence). Trimming removed 5 bases at V and 3 bases at J, with 11 bases between. Supplemented by reference TRBV11-1 and TRBJ2-1, the full variable domain reads EAEVAQSPRYKITEKSQAVAFWCDPISGHATLYWYRQILGQGPELLVQFQDESVVDDSQLPKDRFSAERLKGVDSTLKIQPAELGDSAMYLCASSPGLGYNEQFFGPGTRLTVL.